The following is a T cell receptor beta chain sequence with its context. What it binds is not known. Documented treatment: roughly 18 received Ad26.COV2.S at low or high dose, single or two shots; a few received placebo; per-sample allocation not given. Following the first vaccine or placebo injection, samples were taken on day 63. As its vector, the vaccine had Ad26, which expressed Wuhan-strain SARS-CoV-2 spike. The ends lost 9 bases at V and 2 bases at J; junction bases unmatched: 14. The CDR3 length is 16 residues. Germline CDR1 and CDR2: LNHDA and SQIVND (reference sequence). Measured with immunoSEQ multiplex PCR; TCRdb has only the in-frame clones, and not every one. Here the sample spans 400,000 to 450,000 clones, approximately 92% being singletons. This sample was taken from a study of Ad26.COV2.S vaccination and SARS-CoV-2 variants. Study information: Once, or twice with 56 days between doses, Ad26.COV2.S was given intramuscularly. Study results and limitations: Vaccinated individuals (as opposed to placebo recipients) had higher spike-specific TCR breadth. Non-spike TCR breadth did not differ much between vaccine and placebo recipients.

This TCR derives from a person between 18 and 65 years old who received the Ad26.COV2.S COVID-19 vaccine or a placebo. J is TRBJ2-3 and V is TRBV19, with 7 bases aligning to TRBD2. This specimen was peripheral blood, taken in a trial of Ad26.COV2.S vaccine versus placebo. CDR3 DNA: TGTGCCAGCCGACCATTGGGTGGGGGGGACACAGATACGCAGTATTTT. This codes for CASRPLGGGDTDTQYF.